Following are 17 T cell receptor beta chains from one sample sequenced in a study of shared clonotypes between healthy human individuals. Produced via immunoSEQ multiplex PCR; TCRdb's table is partial and in-frame only. The repertoire holds more than 2 million clones, with around 93% as singletons. Naive-designated CD8 cells lacked CD45RO, were positively enriched for CCR7, and omitted terminally differentiated effector memory CD45RA+ cells. Specimen: naive CD8+ T cells from PBMCs. All receptors come from a man aged 18 to 35 in good health. Some clones in this sample may be carry-over from other donors' samples.

The chain joins TRBV5-4 to TRBJ1-2; unclear D gene. The length of the CDR3 is 16 residues. Germline V gives CDR1 SGHNT, CDR2 YYREEE (reference sequence). Trimming removed 1 base from V and 5 bases from J, with 18 bases in between. CDR3 protein: CASSLNPGGRPYGYTF. The CDR3 DNA sequence: TGTGCCAGCAGCTTGAATCCCGGTGGCAGGCCTTATGGCTACACCTTC.

The count of this clone is one. The chain uses TRBV11-2 and TRBJ1-2, with unresolved D. V lost 2 bases, J lost 3 bases, and 16 bases lay in between. The germline gives CDR1 SGHAT, CDR2 FQNNGV. The CDR3 sequence is 16 residues long. The CDR3 protein is CASSLPPQLGYYGYTF. Here the CDR3 DNA reads TGTGCCAGCAGCTTACCCCCACAACTTGGCTACTATGGCTACACCTTC.

Comments on this clone: This specimen includes other DNA sequences encoding the same CDR3. The rearrangement links TRBV5-1 to TRBJ2-7; D is unclear. The germline gives CDR1 SGHRS, CDR2 YFSETQ. Trimming left V 4 bases short and J 1 base short, with 6 bases between. The CDR3 totals 12 residues. The CDR3, as DNA: TGCGCCAGCAGCCCCCCGTCCTACGAGCAGTACTTC. Its protein is CASSPPSYEQYF.

A note on this clone: Other DNA variants within this sample encode the same CDR3. This rearrangement joins TRBV9 to TRBJ2-1, with D possibly being TRBD2 (6 bases). Trimming removed 4 bases at V and 6 bases at J, with 8 bases between. In germline, CDR1 is SGDLS, CDR2 YYNGEE. The CDR3 runs 12 residues. This CDR3 reads CASSMGGNEQFF. The CDR3 region has the DNA TGTGCCAGCAGCATGGGGGGCAATGAGCAGTTCTTC.

This sequence joins TRBV14 and TRBJ2-1, with 10 bases identical to TRBD1. This CDR3 spans 15 amino acids. Trimming removed 4 bases from V and 7 bases from J; junction bases left unmatched: 7. Germline V gene lookup returns CDR1 SGHDN and CDR2 FVKESK. The CDR3 here is CASSRPGTGVNEQFF. The DNA of the CDR3 is TGTGCCAGCAGCCGCCCCGGGACAGGGGTTAATGAGCAGTTCTTC.

The rearrangement links TRBV30 to TRBJ1-2; no clear D. V shed 0 bases and J shed 0 bases, with 11 bases lying between them. Germline CDR1 and CDR2: GTSNPN and SVGIG (reference sequence). The CDR3 loop spans 15 amino acids. Here the CDR3 reads CAWSVLLSSNYGYTF. For the CDR3, the DNA is TGTGCCTGGAGTGTACTCCTCAGTTCTAACTATGGCTACACCTTC.

The chain uses TRBV28 and TRBJ1-1; D is unresolved. CDR3 length equals 11 residues. Trimming removed 10 bases at V and 6 bases at J, with 12 bases between. Germline lookup yields CDR1 MDHEN and CDR2 SYDVKM. This chain's CDR3 is CATTAGAEAFF. CDR3 DNA sequence: TGTGCCACAACAGCAGGAGCTGAAGCTTTCTTT. Together with reference TRBV28 and TRBJ1-1, the CDR3 gives the full variable domain: DVKVTQSSRYLVKRTGEKVFLECVQDMDHENMFWYRQDPGLGLRLIYFSYDVKMKEKGDIPEGYSVSREKKERFSLILESASTNQTSMYLCATTAGAEAFFGQGTRLTVV.

This clone was found once. This chain connects TRBV19 to TRBJ1-4; D uncertain. Trimming removed 3 bases from V and 0 bases from J, with 5 bases in between. The CDR3 covers 14 residues. The germline CDR1 and CDR2 sequences are LNHDA and SQIVND (reference sequence). CDR3 sequence reads: CASSIRATNEKLFF. CDR3 sequence (DNA): TGTGCCAGTAGTATCCGGGCAACTAATGAAAAACTGTTTTTT.

The chain has TRBV27 and TRBJ2-5, with unresolved D. Germline CDR1 is MNHEY and CDR2 is SMNVEV (reference sequence). V dropped 5 bases and J dropped 1 base, with 11 bases sitting between them. The CDR3 covers 14 residues. CDR3 DNA sequence: TGTGCCAGCAGTCACCGGTCGGCCCAAGAGACCCAGTACTTC. It yields the protein CASSHRSAQETQYF.

DNA for the CDR3: TGTGCCAGCAGCTCAAACAACGGGGGAACCTACAATGAGCAGTTCTTC. Its protein product is CASSSNNGGTYNEQFF. The chain is built from TRBV7-9 and TRBJ2-1, with a weak D call TRBD2 (6 bases). The CDR3 is made up of 16 amino acids. CDR1 is SEHNR and CDR2 is FQNEAQ in the germline V gene (reference sequence). Trimming cost V 4 bases and J 2 bases, with 15 bases left between them.

The chain employs TRBV19 and TRBJ1-2, with unresolved D. The CDR3 consists of 11 residues. Germline lookup yields CDR1 LNHDA and CDR2 SQIVND (reference sequence). Trimming removed 8 bases at V and 6 bases at J, with 10 bases between. The CDR3 region has the DNA TGTGCCAGTGGATGGTCTGATGGCTACACCTTC. It is translated as CASGWSDGYTF.

The gene calls are TRBV27 and TRBJ1-1, with a tentative D call TRBD1 (5 bases). Trimming stripped 8 bases from V and 8 bases from J, with 12 bases between. The germline V gene has CDR1 MNHEY and CDR2 SMNVEV (reference sequence). This CDR3 is built from 11 residues. CDR3 amino acids: CASGALNEAFF. CDR3 nucleotides: TGTGCCAGCGGGGCACTCAACGAAGCTTTCTTT.

The CDR3 sequence is CASSPTSQPQHF. In nucleotides, the CDR3 is TGTGCCAGCAGTCCGACCAGTCAGCCCCAGCATTTT. The chain is built from TRBV28 and TRBJ1-5; no clear D gene. The ends were cut back, 5 bases at V and 6 bases at J, with 8 bases in the middle. The CDR3 has 12 amino acids. The germline V gene has CDR1 MDHEN and CDR2 SYDVKM.

V usage is TRBV5-4 and J usage is TRBJ1-5, with TRBD1 as a possible D gene (6 bases). V gave up 1 base and J gave up 0 bases, with 14 bases separating them. Per germline, CDR1 SGHNT and CDR2 YYREEE (reference sequence). The CDR3 has 17 residues. The CDR3 spells CASSLRGDTDSNQPQHF. Here the CDR3 DNA reads TGTGCCAGCAGCTTGAGGGGGGACACTGATAGCAATCAGCCCCAGCATTTT.

The chain links TRBV27 to TRBJ2-1; D is unclear. This CDR3 has 14 amino acids. V lost 6 bases and J 3 bases, leaving 12 bases between the germline ends. Germline values: CDR1 MNHEY, CDR2 SMNVEV (reference sequence). The CDR3 nucleotides are TGTGCCAGCAGGACCCACGACTTCTACAATGAGCAGTTCTTC. It is translated as CASRTHDFYNEQFF.

This chain uses TRBV5-1 with TRBJ1-2, with 9 bases lining up with TRBD1. The CDR3 spans 14 residues. V was clipped by 4 bases and J by 6 bases; unmatched bases: 7. Germline assignment: CDR1 SGHRS and CDR2 YFSETQ. The CDR3 region has the DNA TGCGCCAGCAGCCCGGGACAGGGTGGAGATGGCTACACCTTC. Amino acids: CASSPGQGGDGYTF.

V is TRBV19 and J is TRBJ2-6; 7 nucleotides align to TRBD1. The CDR3 extends over 15 amino acids. CDR1 is LNHDA and CDR2 is SQIVND in the germline V gene (reference sequence). With 6 bases clipped from V and 0 bases from J, the junction kept 2 bases outside the gene matches. The chain's CDR3 is CASSGTASGANVLTF. In DNA form, the CDR3 reads TGTGCCAGTAGCGGGACAGCCTCTGGGGCCAACGTCCTGACTTTC. Supplemented by reference TRBV19 and TRBJ2-6, the full variable domain reads DGGITQSPKYLFRKEGQNVTLSCEQNLNHDAMYWYRQDPGQGLRLIYYSQIVNDFQKGDIAEGYSVSREKKESFPLTVTSAQKNPTAFYLCASSGTASGANVLTFGAGSRLTVL.